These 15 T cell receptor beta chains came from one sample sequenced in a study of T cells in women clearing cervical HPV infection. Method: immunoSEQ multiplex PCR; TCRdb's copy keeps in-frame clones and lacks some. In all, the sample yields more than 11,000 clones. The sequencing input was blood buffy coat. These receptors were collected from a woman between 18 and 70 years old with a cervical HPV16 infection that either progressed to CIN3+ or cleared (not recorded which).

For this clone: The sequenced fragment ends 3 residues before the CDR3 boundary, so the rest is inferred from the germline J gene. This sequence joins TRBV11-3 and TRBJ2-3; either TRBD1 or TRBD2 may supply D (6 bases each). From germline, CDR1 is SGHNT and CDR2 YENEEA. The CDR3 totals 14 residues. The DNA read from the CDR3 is TGTGCCAGCAGCTTAAGGGACAAGGAGGGGACG. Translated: CASSLRDKEGT. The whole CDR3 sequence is CASSLRDKEGTQYF.

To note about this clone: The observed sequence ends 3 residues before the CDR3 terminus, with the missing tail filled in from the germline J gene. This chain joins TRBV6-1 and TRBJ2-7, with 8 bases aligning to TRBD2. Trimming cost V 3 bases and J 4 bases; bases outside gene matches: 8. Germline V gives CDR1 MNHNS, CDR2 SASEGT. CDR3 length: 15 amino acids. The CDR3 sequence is CASSDLAGGSYEQYF. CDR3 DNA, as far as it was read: TGTGCCAGCAGTGATCTAGCGGGCGGCTCATACGAG.

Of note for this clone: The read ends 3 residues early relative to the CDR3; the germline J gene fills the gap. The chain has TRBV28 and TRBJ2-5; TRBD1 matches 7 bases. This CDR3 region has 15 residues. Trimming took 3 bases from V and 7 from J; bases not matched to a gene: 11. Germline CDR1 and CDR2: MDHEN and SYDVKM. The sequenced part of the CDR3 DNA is TGTGCCAGCAGTTTGAGGGGGACAGCCCCTACGACC. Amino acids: CASSLRGTAPTT. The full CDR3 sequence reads CASSLRGTAPTTQYF.

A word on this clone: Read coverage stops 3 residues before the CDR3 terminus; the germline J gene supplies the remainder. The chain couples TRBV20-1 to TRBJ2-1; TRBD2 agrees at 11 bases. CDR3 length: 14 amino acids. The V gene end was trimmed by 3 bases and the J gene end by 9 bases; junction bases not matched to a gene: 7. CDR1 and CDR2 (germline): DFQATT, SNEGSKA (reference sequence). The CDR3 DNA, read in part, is TGCAGTGCTAGGCGTAGCGGGGGGGGAGGTGAG. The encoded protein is CSARRSGGGGE. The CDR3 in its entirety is CSARRSGGGGEQFF.

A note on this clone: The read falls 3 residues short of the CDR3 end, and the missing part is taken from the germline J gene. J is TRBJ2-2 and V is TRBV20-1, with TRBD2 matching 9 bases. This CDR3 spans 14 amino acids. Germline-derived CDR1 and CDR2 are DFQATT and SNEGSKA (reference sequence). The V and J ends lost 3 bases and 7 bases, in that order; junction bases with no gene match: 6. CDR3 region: CSARAGGQVGELFF. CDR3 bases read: TGCAGTGCTAGGGCGGGGGGGCAAGTCGGGGAG.

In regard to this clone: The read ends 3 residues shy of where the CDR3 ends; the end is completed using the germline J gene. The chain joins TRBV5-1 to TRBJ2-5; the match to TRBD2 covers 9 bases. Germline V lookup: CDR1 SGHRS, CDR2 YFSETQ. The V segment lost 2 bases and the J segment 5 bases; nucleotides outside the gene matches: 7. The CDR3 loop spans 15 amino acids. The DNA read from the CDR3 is TGCGCCAGCAGCTTCAGCGGGGGGCCAAGGGAGACC. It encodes CASSFSGGPRET. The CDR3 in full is CASSFSGGPRETQYF.

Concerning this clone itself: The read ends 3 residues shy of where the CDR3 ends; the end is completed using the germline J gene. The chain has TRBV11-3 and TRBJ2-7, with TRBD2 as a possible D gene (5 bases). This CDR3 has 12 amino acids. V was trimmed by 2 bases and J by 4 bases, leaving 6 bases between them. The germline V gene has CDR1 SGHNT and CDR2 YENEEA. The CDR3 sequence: CASSLKRYEQYF. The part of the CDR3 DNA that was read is TGTGCCAGCAGCTTAAAGCGGTACGAG.

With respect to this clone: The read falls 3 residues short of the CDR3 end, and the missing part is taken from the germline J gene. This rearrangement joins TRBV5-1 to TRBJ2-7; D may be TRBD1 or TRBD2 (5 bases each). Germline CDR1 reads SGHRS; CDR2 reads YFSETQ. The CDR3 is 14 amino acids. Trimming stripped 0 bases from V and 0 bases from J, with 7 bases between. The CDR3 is CASSLEGSSYEQYF. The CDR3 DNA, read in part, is TGCGCCAGCAGCTTGGAGGGGAGCTCCTACGAG.

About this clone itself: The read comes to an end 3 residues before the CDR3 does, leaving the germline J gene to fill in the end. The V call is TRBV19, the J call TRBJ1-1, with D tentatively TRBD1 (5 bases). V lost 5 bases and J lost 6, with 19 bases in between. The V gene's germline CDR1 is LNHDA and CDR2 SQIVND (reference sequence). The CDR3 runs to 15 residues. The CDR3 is CASSPLSGKKAEAFF. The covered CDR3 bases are TGTGCCAGTAGTCCATTGTCAGGGAAGAAGGCTGAA. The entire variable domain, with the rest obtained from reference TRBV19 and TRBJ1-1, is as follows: DGGITQSPKYLFRKEGQNVTLSCEQNLNHDAMYWYRQDPGQGLRLIYYSQIVNDFQKGDIAEGYSVSREKKESFPLTVTSAQKNPTAFYLCASSPLSGKKAEAFFGQGTRLTVV.

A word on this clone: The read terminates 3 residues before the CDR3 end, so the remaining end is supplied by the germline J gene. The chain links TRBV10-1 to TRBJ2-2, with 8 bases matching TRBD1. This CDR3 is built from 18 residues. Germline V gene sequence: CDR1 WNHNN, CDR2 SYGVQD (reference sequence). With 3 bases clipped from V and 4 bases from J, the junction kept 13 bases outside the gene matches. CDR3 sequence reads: CASSEFGQGLWGTGELFF. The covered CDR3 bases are TGCGCCAGCAGTGAATTCGGACAGGGTTTATGGGGCACCGGGGAG.

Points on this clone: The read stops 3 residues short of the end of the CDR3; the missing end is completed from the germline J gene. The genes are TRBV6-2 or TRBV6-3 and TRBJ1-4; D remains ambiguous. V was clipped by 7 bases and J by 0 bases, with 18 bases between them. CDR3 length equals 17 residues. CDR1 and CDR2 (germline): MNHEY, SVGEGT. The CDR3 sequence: CASNSRDSDATNEKLFF. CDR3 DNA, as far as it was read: TGTGCCAGCAATAGTAGAGACTCCGATGCAACTAATGAAAAA.

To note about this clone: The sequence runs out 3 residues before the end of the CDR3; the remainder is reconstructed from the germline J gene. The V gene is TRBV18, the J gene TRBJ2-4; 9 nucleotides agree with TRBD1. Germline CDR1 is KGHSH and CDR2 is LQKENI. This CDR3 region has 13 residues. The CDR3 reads CASSRDRDYGQYF. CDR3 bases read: TGTGCCAGCTCACGGGACAGGGATTATGGT.

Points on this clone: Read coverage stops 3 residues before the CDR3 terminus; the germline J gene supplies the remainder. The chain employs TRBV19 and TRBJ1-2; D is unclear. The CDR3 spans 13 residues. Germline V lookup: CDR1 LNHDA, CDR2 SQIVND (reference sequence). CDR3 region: CASSISLLEGYTF. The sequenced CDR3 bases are TGTGCCAGTAGTATAAGTCTACTAGAAGGC.

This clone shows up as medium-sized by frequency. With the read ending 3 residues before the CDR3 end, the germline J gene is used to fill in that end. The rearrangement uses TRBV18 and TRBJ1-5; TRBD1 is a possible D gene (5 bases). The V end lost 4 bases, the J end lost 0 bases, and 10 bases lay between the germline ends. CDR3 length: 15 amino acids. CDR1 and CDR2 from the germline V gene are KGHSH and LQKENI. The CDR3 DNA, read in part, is TGTGCCAGCTCACTGGGGCAGAATAGCAATCAGCCC. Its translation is CASSLGQNSNQP. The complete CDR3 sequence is CASSLGQNSNQPQHF.

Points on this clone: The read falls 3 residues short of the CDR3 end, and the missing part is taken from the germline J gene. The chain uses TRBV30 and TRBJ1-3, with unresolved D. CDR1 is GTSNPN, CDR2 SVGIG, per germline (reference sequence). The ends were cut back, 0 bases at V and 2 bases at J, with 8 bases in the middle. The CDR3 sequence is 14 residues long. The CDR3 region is CAWSVPRPGNTIYF. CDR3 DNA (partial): TGTGCCTGGAGTGTACCGAGGCCTGGAAACACC. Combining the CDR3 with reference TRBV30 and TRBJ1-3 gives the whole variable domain SQTIHQWPATLVQPVGSPLSLECTVEGTSNPNLYWYRQAAGRGLQLLFYSVGIGQISSEVPQNLSASRPQDRQFILSSKKLLLSDSGFYLCAWSVPRPGNTIYFGEGSWLTVV.